Sequencing of this TCR beta chain was carried out in a study of blood T cell repertoires in COVID-19 (dated by TCRdb to the early 2020s). Study-wide context: Samples from collaborators originated in the United States, Italy and Spain and spanned both the acute and convalescent phases of COVID-19. Where HLA class I and class II types were available, the types were taken from metadata supplied by the sample provider, not from assay-based typing. The sample metadata nearly always contained a de-identified subject ID, COVID-19 status, age in years and sex. The samples were drawn from the first 160 participants of the ongoing ImmuneRACE study and from 1,254 subjects provided by 6 global collaborators. The prospective study material was composed of cDNA or gDNA derived from T cells, B-cell-depleted T cells, or PBMCs. The repertoires were released in a freely available public database meant as a resource for research on the immune response to SARS-CoV-2. The dataset comprised deeply sampled blood TCRbeta repertoires from subjects exposed to, actively infected with, or recovered from COVID-19.

TCRbeta CDR3 regions were amplified from genomic DNA by means of the immunoSEQ Assay, a bias-controlled multiplex PCR. As for how the authors treated the data: Nucleated cell counts per sample were estimated from amplification of reference gene primers within the assay. To quantify the absolute abundance of each unique TCRbeta CDR3 rearrangement, sequence reads were collapsed and filtered. Productive Simpson clonality was computed per sample as the square root of Simpson's diversity index over productive rearrangements. Held by TCRdb, this immuneACCESS table contains in-frame sequences only and omits some clones. Under half of the omission traces to an unresolved V gene where checked; the cause of the rest is unknown. V and J calls and clone size follow that table, whereas D and trimming were derived from the DNA. The sample table records about 16,000 clones; 85% to 95% of these occur just once. Roughly 5.8% of the sample belongs to the ten largest clones.

Points the paper makes about the study in general: Clinical and demographic metadata were provided uncurated, with the amount varying by source and participant.

Whole blood was collected in K2EDTA tubes by collaborating institutions according to the institutions' own protocols. Collaborator samples were shipped for TCRbeta analysis as frozen whole blood, isolated PBMCs, or DNA extracted from either sample type. The cysteine opens and the phenylalanine closes a CDR3 of 19 amino acids. The retained sequence is limited to the CDR3, 57 bases, with the frame set at the first base. For CDR1 and CDR2, the germline V gene lists SGHAT and FQNNGV. V is pared back by 3 bases and J by 1 base, with 24 bases lying between the germline termini. Of note for this clone: The specificity of this receptor is unknown. No clone much larger than this one lies a single base away; base qualities are absent.

The receptor was isolated from a human donor in a cohort sampled during active COVID-19. The V and J genes are TRBV11-2 and TRBJ1-1; TRBD1 is perhaps the D gene, given 6 matching bases. The sequenced material came from peripheral blood. For the CDR3, the sequence is CASSLRSRTVTRPNTEAFF. The nucleotide sequence is given as TGTGCCAGCAGCTTGAGGTCCAGGACAGTGACAAGGCCGAACACTGAAGCTTTCTTT.